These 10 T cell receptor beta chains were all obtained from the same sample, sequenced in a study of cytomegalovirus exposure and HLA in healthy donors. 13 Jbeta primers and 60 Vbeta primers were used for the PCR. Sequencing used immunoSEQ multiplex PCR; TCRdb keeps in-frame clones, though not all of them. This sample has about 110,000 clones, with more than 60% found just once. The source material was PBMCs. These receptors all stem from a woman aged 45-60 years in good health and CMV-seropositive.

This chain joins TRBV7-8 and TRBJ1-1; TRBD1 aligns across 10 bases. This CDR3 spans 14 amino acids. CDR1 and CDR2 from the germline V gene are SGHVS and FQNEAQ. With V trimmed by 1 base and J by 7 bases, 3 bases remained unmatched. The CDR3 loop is CASSLVRTGGEAFF. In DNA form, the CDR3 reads TGTGCCAGCAGCTTAGTAAGGACAGGGGGTGAAGCTTTCTTT.

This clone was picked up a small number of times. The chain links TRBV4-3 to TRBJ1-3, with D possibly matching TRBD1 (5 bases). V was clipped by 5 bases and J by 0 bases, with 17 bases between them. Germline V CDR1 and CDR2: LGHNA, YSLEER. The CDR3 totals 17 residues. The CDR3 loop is CASSTSVRGNSGNTIYF. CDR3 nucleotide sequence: TGCGCCAGCAGCACCTCCGTAAGGGGCAACTCTGGAAACACCATATATTTT.

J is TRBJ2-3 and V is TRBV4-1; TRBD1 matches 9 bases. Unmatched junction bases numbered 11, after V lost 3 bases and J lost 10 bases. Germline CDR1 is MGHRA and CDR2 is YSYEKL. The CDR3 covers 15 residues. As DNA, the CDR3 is TGCGCCAGCAGCCACCCGGACAGGGGCCACGCCTCGCAGTATTTT. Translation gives CASSHPDRGHASQYF.

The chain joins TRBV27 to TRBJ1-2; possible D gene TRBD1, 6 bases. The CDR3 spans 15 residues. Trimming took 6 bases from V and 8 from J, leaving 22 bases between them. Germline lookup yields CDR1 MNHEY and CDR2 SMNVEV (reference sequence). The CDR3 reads CASRAGTNNLSGYTF. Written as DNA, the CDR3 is TGTGCCAGCAGGGCCGGGACAAATAATTTAAGCGGCTACACCTTC.

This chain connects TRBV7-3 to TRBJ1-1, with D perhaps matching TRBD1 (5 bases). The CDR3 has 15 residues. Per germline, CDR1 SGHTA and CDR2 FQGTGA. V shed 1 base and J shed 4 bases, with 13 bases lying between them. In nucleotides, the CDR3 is TGTGCCAGCAGCTTAAGCTCATCAGGGCTCACTGAAGCTTTCTTT. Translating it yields CASSLSSSGLTEAFF.

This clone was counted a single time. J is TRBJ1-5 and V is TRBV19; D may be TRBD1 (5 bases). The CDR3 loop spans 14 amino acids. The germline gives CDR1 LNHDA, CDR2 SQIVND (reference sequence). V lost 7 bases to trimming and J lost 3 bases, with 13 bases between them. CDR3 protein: CASTFGGLNQPQHF. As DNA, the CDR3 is TGTGCCAGTACCTTCGGGGGACTCAATCAGCCCCAGCATTTT.

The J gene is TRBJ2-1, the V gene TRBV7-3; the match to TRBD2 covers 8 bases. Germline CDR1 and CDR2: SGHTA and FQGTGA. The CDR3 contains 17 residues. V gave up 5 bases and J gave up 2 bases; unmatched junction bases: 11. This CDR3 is CASSPMSSGGAYNEQFF. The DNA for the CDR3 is TGTGCCAGCAGCCCCATGTCTTCCGGGGGGGCCTACAATGAGCAGTTCTTC.

The CDR3 DNA follows: TGTGCCAGTAGTGATGGACAGGGGGCCGCTGAAGCTTTCTTT. This sequence encodes CASSDGQGAAEAFF. V is TRBV19 and J is TRBJ1-1; 11 nucleotides line up with TRBD1. V shed 5 bases and J 6 bases; nucleotides not matched to a gene: 5. Germline assignment: CDR1 LNHDA and CDR2 SQIVND (reference sequence). The CDR3 consists of 14 residues. Supplemented by reference TRBV19 and TRBJ1-1, the full variable domain reads DGGITQSPKYLFRKEGQNVTLSCEQNLNHDAMYWYRQDPGQGLRLIYYSQIVNDFQKGDIAEGYSVSREKKESFPLTVTSAQKNPTAFYLCASSDGQGAAEAFFGQGTRLTVV.

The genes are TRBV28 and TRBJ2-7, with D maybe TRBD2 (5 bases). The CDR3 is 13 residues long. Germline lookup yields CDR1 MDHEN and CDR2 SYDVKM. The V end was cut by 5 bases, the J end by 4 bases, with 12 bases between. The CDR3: CASSPPSWYEQYF. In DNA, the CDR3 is TGTGCCAGCAGTCCACCTAGCTGGTACGAGCAGTACTTC. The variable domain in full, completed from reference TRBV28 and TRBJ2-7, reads DVKVTQSSRYLVKRTGEKVFLECVQDMDHENMFWYRQDPGLGLRLIYFSYDVKMKEKGDIPEGYSVSREKKERFSLILESASTNQTSMYLCASSPPSWYEQYFGPGTRLTVT.

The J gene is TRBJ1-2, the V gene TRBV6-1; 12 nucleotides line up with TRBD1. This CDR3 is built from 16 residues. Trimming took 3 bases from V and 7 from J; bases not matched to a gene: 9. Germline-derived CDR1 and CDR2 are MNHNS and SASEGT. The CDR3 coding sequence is TGTGCCAGCAGTGAGTCTCGGGACAGGGGGCGCACTGGCTACACCTTC. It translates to CASSESRDRGRTGYTF.